Below, 15 T cell receptor beta chains from the same sample are listed, as sequenced in a study of healthy donors' naive CD4 and CD8 T cells. Each TCR library used 450 to 600 ng of total RNA and a linear amplification protocol. TCRdb passed the reads through MiXCR, listing each CDR3 protein once. The sample yields about 180,000 distinct CDR3 sequences, about 74% seen once. The sequenced material came from naive CD4+ and CD8+ T cells sorted from blood, pooled from several donors. The source is a pool of human donors in good health; the sample pools cells from several healthy donors.

The CDR3 protein is CASSFRSYTGGTQYF. In DNA, the CDR3 is TGTGCCAGCAGCTTTCGGAGCTATACAGGGGGGACCCAGTACTTC. J is TRBJ2-5 and V is TRBV5-6; 8 bases line up with TRBD1. With V trimmed by 2 bases and J by 7 bases, 10 bases remained unmatched. This CDR3 spans 15 amino acids. Germline assignment: CDR1 SGHDT and CDR2 YYEEEE.

The chain combines TRBV29-1 with TRBJ2-3; D may be TRBD1 (5 bases). The CDR3 has 14 residues. Germline-derived CDR1 and CDR2 are SQVTM and ANQGSEA. The V and J ends lost 3 bases and 3 bases respectively, with 13 bases between them. The CDR3 nucleotides are TGCAGCGTTGACGGACCTAAGGGGACAGATACGCAGTATTTT. It is translated as CSVDGPKGTDTQYF.

This clonotype has just one count. The chain has TRBV20-1 and TRBJ1-1; no reliable D call. Germline CDR1 reads DFQATT; CDR2 reads SNEGSKA (reference sequence). CDR3 length equals 10 residues. V shed 6 bases and J shed 8 bases, with 10 bases lying between them. The CDR3 loop reads CSAEVVEAFF. CDR3 in DNA: TGCAGTGCCGAGGTGGTCGAAGCTTTCTTT.

J is TRBJ2-7 and V is TRBV11-2; D ambiguous. With 1 base removed from V and 3 bases from J, the gap between germline ends came to 19 bases. The CDR3 consists of 17 residues. From germline, CDR1 is SGHAT and CDR2 FQNNGV. The DNA for the CDR3 is TGTGCCAGCAGCTTAGTATCCGGACCCAGATCGGGCTACGAGCAGTACTTC. Amino acids: CASSLVSGPRSGYEQYF.

This rearrangement joins TRBV30 to TRBJ2-1; no definite D call. The V gene's germline CDR1 is GTSNPN and CDR2 SVGIG (reference sequence). The V end lost 3 bases, the J end lost 6 bases, and 15 bases lay between the germline ends. CDR3 length: 14 amino acids. The CDR3 coding sequence is TGTGCCTGGAGCCGGGCCATAGGTCTCAATGAGCAGTTCTTC. Translated: CAWSRAIGLNEQFF. Full variable domain (missing parts from reference TRBV30 and TRBJ2-1): SQTIHQWPATLVQPVGSPLSLECTVEGTSNPNLYWYRQAAGRGLQLLFYSVGIGQISSEVPQNLSASRPQDRQFILSSKKLLLSDSGFYLCAWSRAIGLNEQFFGPGTRLTVL.

The gene calls are TRBV15 and TRBJ2-7; TRBD2 aligns across 7 bases. Germline CDR1 reads LNHNV; CDR2 reads YYDKDF (reference sequence). Unmatched junction bases numbered 3, after V lost 0 bases and J lost 1 base. This CDR3 contains 15 residues. The CDR3 reads CATSREASGSYEQYF. The CDR3 DNA is TGTGCCACCAGCAGAGAAGCTAGCGGTTCCTACGAGCAGTACTTC.

J is TRBJ2-7 and V is TRBV5-1; TRBD2 might be the D (5 bases). The ends were cut back, 3 bases at V and 4 bases at J, with 14 bases in the middle. The CDR3 spans 14 residues. Germline V gives CDR1 SGHRS, CDR2 YFSETQ. The CDR3 region is CASSSRLADYEQYF. The CDR3 coding sequence is TGCGCCAGCAGCTCTCGGCTAGCAGATTACGAGCAGTACTTC.

This chain connects TRBV7-8 to TRBJ2-5; 14 bases map to TRBD2. CDR1 and CDR2 from the germline V gene are SGHVS and FQNEAQ. CDR3 length: 19 amino acids. Losses at the gene ends were 7 bases for V and 0 bases for J; bases not matched to a gene: 13. In DNA, the CDR3 is TGTGCCAGCAATACCATACCGGGACTAGCGGGAGACCACCAAGAGACCCAGTACTTC. As protein: CASNTIPGLAGDHQETQYF.

V is TRBV6-5 and J is TRBJ2-1; TRBD2 aligns across 10 bases. Germline CDR1 reads MNHEY; CDR2 reads SVGAGI. CDR3 size: 14 residues. The J segment lost 4 bases and the V segment lost 4 bases, leaving 1 base of the junction unmatched. CDR3 protein: CASSLGLAYNEQFF. In DNA, the CDR3 is TGTGCCAGCAGTTTGGGACTAGCGTACAATGAGCAGTTCTTC.

The chain has TRBV29-1 and TRBJ1-1, with 7 bases matching TRBD1. This CDR3 has 17 residues. CDR1 is SQVTM and CDR2 is ANQGSEA in the germline V gene. Unmatched junction bases numbered 13, after V lost 3 bases and J lost 0 bases. The CDR3 bases are TGCAGCGTTGATGCCGATGCGCTAGGGGGCCTGAACACTGAAGCTTTCTTT. As protein: CSVDADALGGLNTEAFF.

V gene TRBV29-1 combines with J gene TRBJ2-1; possibly TRBD1 or TRBD2 for D (6 bases each). V was pared by 6 bases and J by 6 bases, with 15 bases between. The CDR3 extends over 13 amino acids. Germline CDR1 and CDR2: SQVTM and ANQGSEA. The CDR3 loop reads CSVQGRPGNEQFF. The CDR3 DNA is TGCAGCGTCCAGGGGAGGCCGGGCAATGAGCAGTTCTTC.

This clonotype was counted only a few times. The V gene is TRBV6-5, the J gene TRBJ1-1; D is unclear. CDR1 is MNHEY and CDR2 is SVGAGI in the germline V gene. This CDR3 region has 15 residues. Trimming pared 0 bases from V and 4 bases from J, leaving 12 bases between. The CDR3 nucleotides are TGTGCCAGCAGTTACTCTCCGGTAGGGAGCACTGAAGCTTTCTTT. This codes for CASSYSPVGSTEAFF.

The V call is TRBV12-3 or TRBV12-4, the J call TRBJ2-7; 10 bases line up with TRBD1. The CDR3 sequence is 15 residues long. V gave up 4 bases and J gave up 8 bases; unmatched junction bases: 11. CDR3 in amino acids: CASSWGPGTGEKQYF. CDR3 DNA: TGTGCCAGCAGTTGGGGACCCGGGACAGGGGAGAAGCAGTACTTC.

The rearrangement uses TRBV29-1 and TRBJ2-7; 7 bases map to TRBD1. This CDR3 region has 12 residues. Germline CDR1 and CDR2: SQVTM and ANQGSEA. V shed 6 bases, J shed 6 bases, and the junction held 8 bases outside the gene matches. The CDR3 is CSVATGRTEQYF. CDR3 DNA: TGCAGCGTGGCGACAGGGAGAACCGAGCAGTACTTC.

In nucleotides, the CDR3 is TGTGCCAGCAAAGGTGGGACTAGCGGGACCTATGAGCAGTTCTTC. It codes for CASKGGTSGTYEQFF. The chain employs TRBV5-4 and TRBJ2-1, with 13 bases aligning to TRBD2. J was trimmed by 8 bases and V by 6 bases; bases with no gene match: 8. The CDR3 covers 15 residues. Germline CDR1 and CDR2: SGHNT and YYREEE (reference sequence).